This T cell receptor beta chain was captured in a study of T cells in narcolepsy. Background on the study: Patients with NT1 or NT2 and healthy control donors were enrolled. Whole-study findings and limits: Autoreactive HCRT-specific and TRIB2-specific clonotypes were marked in same-patient CSF-versus-blood CD4+ comparisons. No autoreactive T cell clone sequences appeared in some memory CD4+ repertoires. Blood of same and different patients, but not healthy controls, reportedly held recurring autoreactive clonotypes.

Germline V gene sequence: CDR1 ENHRY, CDR2 SYGVKD. The CDR3 contains 15 residues. V was trimmed by 0 bases and J by 4 bases, leaving 10 bases between them. The table came from immunoSEQ multiplex PCR; TCRdb's copy has only in-frame clones and leaves some out. The sample includes about 15,000 clones, 85% of them seen just once. Details on this clone: The antigen remains undetermined.

V usage is TRBV10-3 and J usage is TRBJ1-3; tentative D call: TRBD1 (6 bases). The sequenced material came from memory (CD45RA-) CD4+ T cells from blood. The sequence derives from a human donor in good health. The CDR3 sequence is CAISESGARGNTIYF. CDR3 in DNA: TGTGCCATCAGTGAGTCGGGGGCGCGGGGAAACACCATATATTTT.